There are a few counts of the clone carrying this T cell receptor (beta chain). As yet, its antigen is unknown. This specimen belongs to a study of cytomegalovirus exposure and HLA in healthy donors. CDR1 is MDHEN, CDR2 SYDVKM, per germline. The CDR3 has 13 residues. J gave up 5 bases and V 6 bases, and 2 bases lay outside the gene matches. Study-wide points: Researchers catalogued roughly 150 TCR beta chains as cytomegalovirus-associated. About 87% or about 30% of the time was how often most TCR beta V segments were productive, according to an earlier analysis.

PCR amplification relied on 60 Vbeta primers (plus 13 Jbeta primers). Method: immunoSEQ multiplex PCR; TCRdb's copy keeps in-frame clones and lacks some. Among hundreds of thousands of clones listed, roughly 70% were seen once. The V call is TRBV28, the J call TRBJ1-2; 11 bases agree with TRBD1. Sequencing input: PBMCs. The sequence was collected from a female donor in good health and CMV-seronegative. CDR3 residues: CASRGTGGYGYTF. CDR3 DNA: TGTGCCAGCAGGGGGACAGGGGGGTATGGCTACACCTTC.